The rows below give T cell receptor beta chains drawn from one sample of a study of shared clonotypes between healthy human individuals. TCRdb's copy holds only in-frame clones and misses some; the assay was immunoSEQ multiplex PCR. Here the sample spans 2 million to 2.5 million clones, approximately 95% being singletons. Sequences were obtained from naive CD4+ T cells from PBMCs. These receptors were collected from a man between 18 and 35 years old in good health. Some clones in this sample may be carry-over from other donors' samples. Both conserved end residues are part of each CDR3. A D gene is named only where the DNA matches it firmly. Some rows have no size entry. The others give once, few or many, or a class for an expanded clone.

cdr3_nt	cdr3_aa	j_call	d_call	clone_size	v_call	cdr3_length
TGTGCCAGCAGTTTTTCGGGGAGGGATAATTCACCCCTCCACTTT	CASSFSGRDNSPLHF	TRBJ1-6	.	.	TRBV28	15
TGTGCCAGCAGTTACGACGCAGGGTTTAGTGGCTACACCTTC	CASSYDAGFSGYTF	TRBJ1-2	.	.	TRBV6-6	14
TGTGCCAGCAGTGCCCTGGACAGGGCCGGGGGGAATGAGCAGTTCTTC	CASSALDRAGGNEQFF	TRBJ2-1	.	.	TRBV25-1	16
TGTGCTAGTGGTTTGGAGGCGGGAACGGAGCAGTACTTC	CASGLEAGTEQYF	TRBJ2-7	.	.	TRBV12-5	13
TGTGCCAGCAGCGCCGGTCGTGCGGCCGGGACTAGCGGGAGTAGATACAATGAGCAGTTCTTC	CASSAGRAAGTSGSRYNEQFF	TRBJ2-1	TRBD2	.	TRBV9	21
TGTGCCAGCTCAGATCCGACAGGGTTTGGAGCCAAAAACATTCAGTACTTC	CASSDPTGFGAKNIQYF	TRBJ2-4	TRBD1	.	TRBV18	17
TGTGCCAGCAGCTTAGAGGGTGGGCAGCCCTACAATGAGCAGTTCTTC	CASSLEGGQPYNEQFF	TRBJ2-1	.	.	TRBV11-3	16
TGTGCCAGCAGCTTGAGGACAGGGGGAGCCAATCAGCCCCAGCATTTT	CASSLRTGGANQPQHF	TRBJ1-5	TRBD1	.	TRBV5-6	16
TGTGCCAGCAGCCAAGGCCGTCCAGGGGGCCCTGAGCAGTACTTC	CASSQGRPGGPEQYF	TRBJ2-7	TRBD1	.	TRBV14	15
TGTGCCAGCAGTGTAGTGGGGCACGAGCAGTACTTC	CASSVVGHEQYF	TRBJ2-7	.	once	TRBV25-1	12
TGCGCCAGCAGCCCGACAGGGGGGGACTACGAGCAGTACTTC	CASSPTGGDYEQYF	TRBJ2-7	TRBD1	.	TRBV5-1	14
TGCGCCAGCAGCTTGGTAGCTCGGGGGACCGGGGAGCTGTTTTTT	CASSLVARGTGELFF	TRBJ2-2	.	.	TRBV5-1	15
TGTGCCAGCAGCCTAAACCGTGACAGGTACAATGAGCAGTTCTTC	CASSLNRDRYNEQFF	TRBJ2-1	.	once	TRBV6-5	15